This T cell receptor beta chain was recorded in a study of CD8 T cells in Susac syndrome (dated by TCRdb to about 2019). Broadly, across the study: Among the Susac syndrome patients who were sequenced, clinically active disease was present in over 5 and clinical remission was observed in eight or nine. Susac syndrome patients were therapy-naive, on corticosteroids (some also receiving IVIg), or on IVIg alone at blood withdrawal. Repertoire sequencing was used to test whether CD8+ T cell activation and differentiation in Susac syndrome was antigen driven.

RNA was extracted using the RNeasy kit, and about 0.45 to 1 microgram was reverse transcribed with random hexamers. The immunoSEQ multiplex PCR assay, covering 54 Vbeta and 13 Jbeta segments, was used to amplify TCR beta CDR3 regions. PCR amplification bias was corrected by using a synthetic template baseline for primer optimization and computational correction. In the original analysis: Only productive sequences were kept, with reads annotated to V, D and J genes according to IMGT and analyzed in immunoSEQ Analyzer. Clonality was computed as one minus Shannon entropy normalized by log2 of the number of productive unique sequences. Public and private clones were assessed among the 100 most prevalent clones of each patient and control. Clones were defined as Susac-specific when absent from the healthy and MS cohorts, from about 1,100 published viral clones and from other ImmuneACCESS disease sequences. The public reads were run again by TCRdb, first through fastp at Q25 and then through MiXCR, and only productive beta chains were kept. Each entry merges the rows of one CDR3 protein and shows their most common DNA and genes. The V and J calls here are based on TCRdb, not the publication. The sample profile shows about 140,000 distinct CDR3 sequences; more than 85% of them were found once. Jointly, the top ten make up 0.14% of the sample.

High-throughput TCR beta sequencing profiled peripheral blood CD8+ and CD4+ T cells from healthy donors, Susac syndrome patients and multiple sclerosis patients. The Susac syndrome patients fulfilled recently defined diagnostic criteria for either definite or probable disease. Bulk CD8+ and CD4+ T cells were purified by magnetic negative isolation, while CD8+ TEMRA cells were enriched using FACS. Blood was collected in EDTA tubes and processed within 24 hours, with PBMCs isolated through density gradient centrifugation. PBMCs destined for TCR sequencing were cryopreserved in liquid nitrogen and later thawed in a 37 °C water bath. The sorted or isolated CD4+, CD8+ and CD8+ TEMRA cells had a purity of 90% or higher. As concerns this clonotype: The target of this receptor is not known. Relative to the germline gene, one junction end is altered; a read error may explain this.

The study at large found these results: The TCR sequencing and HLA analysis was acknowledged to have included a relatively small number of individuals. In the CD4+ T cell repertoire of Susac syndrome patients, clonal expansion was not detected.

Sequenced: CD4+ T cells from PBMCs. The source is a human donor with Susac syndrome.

CDR3 sequence: CASSLVGDRISF. The nucleotide sequence reads TGTGCCAGCAGTTTAGTAGGGGACAGGATCAGCTTC. Here the chain combines TRBV12-3 or TRBV12-4 and TRBJ2-1; the central 8 bases match TRBD1. CDR3 length: 12 amino acids, cysteine to phenylalanine. Only CDR3 DNA is held: 36 bases, read in frame from base 1.